The 19 T cell receptor beta chains below were found in one sample sequenced in a study of blood T cells in healthy people across ages. PCR was performed a second time for about 7 to 11 cycles using a sample-barcoded 5' primer and a J-beta primer mix. TCRdb analysed the 5' RACE reads with MiXCR anew, one entry per CDR3 protein. This repertoire shows 1.5 million to 2 million distinct CDR3 sequences, 28% found once; its top ten account for roughly 8%. Sequenced: blood. The receptor source for this set is a woman younger than 45 in good health.

This chain connects TRBV20-1 to TRBJ1-2; 7 positions agree with TRBD1. Germline lookup yields CDR1 DFQATT and CDR2 SNEGSKA (reference sequence). V lost 3 bases and J lost 7; bases outside the gene matches: 5. The CDR3 loop spans 12 amino acids. The CDR3 bases are TGCAGTGCTAGTAGAGGGGGCGGTGGCTACACCTTC. This encodes CSASRGGGGYTF.

This clonotype was seen a handful of times. The gene calls are TRBV7-2 and TRBJ2-3; D is perhaps TRBD1 (5 bases). Per the germline V gene, CDR1 is SGHTA and CDR2 is FQGNSA. The CDR3 loop spans 14 amino acids. V gave up 5 bases and J gave up 2 bases, with 11 bases separating them. The CDR3 nucleotides are TGTGCCAGCAGCACCAGGGAACTCACAGATACGCAGTATTTT. It is translated as CASSTRELTDTQYF.

The chain links TRBV7-6 to TRBJ2-3, with 11 nucleotides matching TRBD2. After removal of 1 base from V and 4 bases from J, the junction contained 7 bases not matched to a gene. CDR3 length: 17 residues. Germline lookup yields CDR1 SGHVS and CDR2 FNYEAQ. This CDR3 reads CASSLDPTSGGPDTQYF. For the CDR3, the DNA is TGTGCCAGCAGCTTAGACCCCACTAGCGGGGGTCCAGATACGCAGTATTTT.

The CDR3 loop reads CSASVGPNTEAFF. The CDR3 nucleotides read TGCAGTGCTAGCGTGGGACCGAACACTGAAGCTTTCTTT. The chain uses TRBV20-1 and TRBJ1-1; D might be TRBD1 (5 bases). The germline V gene encodes CDR1 DFQATT and CDR2 SNEGSKA (reference sequence). Trimming shortened V by 3 bases and J by 1 base, and 9 bases separated the two germline ends. CDR3 size: 13 residues.

The chain uses TRBV12-3 or TRBV12-4 and TRBJ1-5; 8 bases fit TRBD1. With 3 bases clipped from V and 4 bases from J, the junction kept 5 bases outside the gene matches. This CDR3 contains 15 residues. CDR3 coding DNA: TGTGCCAGCAGTTTGGTCAGGGGGCGGAATCAGCCCCAGCATTTT. Translating it yields CASSLVRGRNQPQHF.

The chain carries TRBV20-1 and TRBJ1-6; D may be TRBD1 (5 bases). Trimming pared 0 bases from V and 8 bases from J, leaving 14 bases between. The CDR3 sequence is 15 residues long. Germline CDR1 is DFQATT and CDR2 is SNEGSKA (reference sequence). CDR3 nucleotides: TGCAGTGCTAGAGATTCAAGGGACTTCTATTCACCCCTCCACTTT. It encodes CSARDSRDFYSPLHF.

The sample holds many counts of this clonotype. The chain recombines TRBV10-3 with TRBJ2-1; 8 positions agree with TRBD2. Trimming cost V 1 base and J 7 bases; bases outside gene matches: 9. The V gene's germline CDR1 is ENHRY and CDR2 SYGVKD. This CDR3 spans 16 amino acids. CDR3 DNA sequence: TGTGCCATCAGTGAGTTACCAGCGGGAGTATTGAATGAGCAGTTCTTC. It is translated as CAISELPAGVLNEQFF.

The chain couples TRBV24-1 to TRBJ2-3; D gene ambiguous. The CDR3 length is 12 residues. V was shortened by 2 bases and J by 5 bases, with 4 bases between the two germline ends. Germline loops: CDR1 KGHDR, CDR2 SFDVKD. CDR3 sequence reads: CATSDWEDTQYF. CDR3 coding DNA: TGTGCCACCAGTGATTGGGAAGATACGCAGTATTTT.

This clonotype has more than one count but fewer than ten. The chain joins TRBV6-6 to TRBJ2-5; 8 nucleotides match TRBD1. CDR3 length: 13 residues. CDR1 and CDR2 from the germline V gene are MNHNY and SVGAGI (reference sequence). V lost 8 bases, J lost 2 bases, and 4 bases stayed unmatched. CDR3: CASGWDRQETQYF. Here the CDR3 DNA reads TGTGCCAGCGGATGGGACAGGCAAGAGACCCAGTACTTC.

This clonotype came up a few times. The genes are TRBV30 and TRBJ2-1; 13 bases fit TRBD2. Germline V CDR1 and CDR2: GTSNPN, SVGIG (reference sequence). V shed 2 bases, J shed 7 bases, and the junction held 14 bases outside the gene matches. The length of the CDR3 is 18 residues. The CDR3 loop reads CAWSKTRTSGSAWNEQFF. Here the CDR3 DNA reads TGTGCCTGGAGTAAAACGAGGACTAGCGGGAGCGCATGGAATGAGCAGTTCTTC.

At least ten counts were recorded for this clonotype. The J gene is TRBJ2-3, the V gene TRBV29-1; D ambiguous. Germline CDR1 and CDR2: SQVTM and ANQGSEA. V dropped 7 bases and J dropped 0 bases, with 11 bases sitting between them. The CDR3 covers 13 residues. CDR3 in amino acids: CSARQPSTDTQYF. The CDR3 DNA follows: TGCAGCGCCCGACAACCTAGCACAGATACGCAGTATTTT.

This clonotype was observed many times. This sequence joins TRBV5-1 and TRBJ2-7, with TRBD1 identical over 10 bases. Germline V CDR1 and CDR2: SGHRS, YFSETQ. V was clipped by 2 bases and J by 1 base; unmatched bases: 15. This CDR3 has 19 residues. CDR3: CASSLNYGTGTGASYEQYF. The CDR3 DNA sequence: TGCGCCAGCAGCTTAAACTACGGTACGGGGACAGGGGCTTCCTACGAGCAGTACTTC.

Only a few counts were recorded for this clonotype. The chain has TRBV11-3 and TRBJ2-2, with TRBD2 as a possible D gene (6 bases). This CDR3 spans 17 amino acids. With 4 bases removed from V and 7 bases from J, the gap between germline ends came to 22 bases. Germline V gene data show CDR1 as SGHNT and CDR2 as YENEEA. As DNA, the CDR3 is TGTGCCAGCAGCTCGCGTGGTAGCGGCACTTTGGGCGGGGAGCTGTTTTTT. It is translated as CASSSRGSGTLGGELFF.

This clonotype was detected many times. This chain links TRBV29-1 with TRBJ2-5, with D unclear. The germline CDR1 and CDR2 sequences are SQVTM and ANQGSEA. Trimming cost V 1 base and J 5 bases, with 5 bases left between them. The CDR3 covers 11 residues. CDR3 residues: CSVEVRETQYF. The CDR3 region has the DNA TGCAGCGTTGAAGTAAGGGAGACCCAGTACTTC.

There are many counts of this clonotype. V is TRBV6-2 or TRBV6-3 and J is TRBJ2-6, with TRBD1 matching over 8 bases. The CDR3 extends over 13 amino acids. The germline CDR1 and CDR2 sequences are MNHEY and SVGEGT. Unmatched junction bases numbered 4, after V lost 11 bases and J lost 4 bases. CDR3 amino acids: CAARGPGANVLTF. CDR3 coding DNA: TGTGCCGCCAGGGGGCCCGGGGCCAACGTCCTGACTTTC.

Only a few counts were recorded for this clonotype. The CDR3 DNA reads TGTGCCAGCAGCTTAGTCAGGTTTCTTCGCAATCAGCCCCAGCATTTT. Protein: CASSLVRFLRNQPQHF. This sequence joins TRBV7-2 and TRBJ1-5; D ambiguous. Germline-derived CDR1 and CDR2 are SGHTA and FQGNSA. V lost 1 base, J lost 2 bases, and 12 bases lay in between. The CDR3 is made up of 16 amino acids.

V is TRBV10-3 and J is TRBJ2-7; TRBD2 might be the D (6 bases). Deletions cut 8 bases from V and 0 bases from J, with 14 bases between. Germline lookup yields CDR1 ENHRY and CDR2 SYGVKD. CDR3 length: 14 amino acids. In nucleotides, the CDR3 is TGTGCCATCGGCCTGGCTAGCGCCTCCTACGAGCAGTACTTC. This codes for CAIGLASASYEQYF.

This clonotype came up a few times. The V call is TRBV6-2 or TRBV6-3, the J call TRBJ2-7, with D unclear. This CDR3 spans 12 amino acids. CDR1 MNHEY and CDR2 SVGEGT come from the germline V gene. Deletions cut 1 base from V and 7 bases from J, with 8 bases between. The CDR3 reads CASSYYRPEQYF. CDR3 DNA sequence: TGTGCCAGCAGTTACTATCGTCCGGAGCAGTACTTC.

This clonotype has a handful of counts. The chain joins TRBV12-3 or TRBV12-4 to TRBJ2-7; TRBD1 agrees at 12 bases. The junction had 16 bases not matched to a gene; V was cut back by 5 bases and J by 2 bases. There are 19 residues in the CDR3. CDR3 coding DNA: TGTGCCAGCAGTCCCACCATCGGGACAGGGGGCGCCGGGGCCTACGAGCAGTACTTC. It yields the protein CASSPTIGTGGAGAYEQYF.